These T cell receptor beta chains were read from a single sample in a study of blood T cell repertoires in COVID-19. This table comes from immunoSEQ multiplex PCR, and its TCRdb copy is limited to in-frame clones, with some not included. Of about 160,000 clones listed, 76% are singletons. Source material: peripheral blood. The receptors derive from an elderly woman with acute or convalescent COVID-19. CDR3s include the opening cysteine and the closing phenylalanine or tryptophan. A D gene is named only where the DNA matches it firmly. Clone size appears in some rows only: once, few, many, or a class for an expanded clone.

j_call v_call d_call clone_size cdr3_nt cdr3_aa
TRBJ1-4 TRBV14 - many TGTGCCAGCAGCCCACGACAGTCACAAACTAATGAAAAACTGTTTTTT CASSPRQSQTNEKLFF
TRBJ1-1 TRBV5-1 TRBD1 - TGCGCCAGCAGCAACCGGGACAGGGAGGAAGCTTTCTTT CASSNRDREEAFF
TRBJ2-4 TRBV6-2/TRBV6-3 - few TGTGCCAGCAGTACACAGGAAAACATTCAGTACTTC CASSTQENIQYF
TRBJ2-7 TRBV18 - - TGTGCCAGCTCCCGACAGGACTACGAGCAGTACTTC CASSRQDYEQYF
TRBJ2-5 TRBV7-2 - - TGTGCCAGCAGCCGCGCGGGGCACCAAGAGACCCAGTACTTC CASSRAGHQETQYF
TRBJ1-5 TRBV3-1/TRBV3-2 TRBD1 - TGTGCCAGCAGCCAAGATCTGGTGGGACAGACGAAAAATCAGCCCCAGCATTTT CASSQDLVGQTKNQPQHF
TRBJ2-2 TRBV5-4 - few TGTGCCAGCAGCTTGGTTCGAAGCGGGAACACCGGGGAGCTGTTTTTT CASSLVRSGNTGELFF
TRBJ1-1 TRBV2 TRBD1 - TGTGCCAGCAGATCCGGGACAGGGCGGACTGAAGCTTTCTTT CASRSGTGRTEAFF
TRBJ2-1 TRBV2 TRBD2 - TGTGCCAGCAGTGCCCGGGAGGGACTTGAGCAGTTCTTC CASSAREGLEQFF
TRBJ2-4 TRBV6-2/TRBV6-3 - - TGTGCCAGCAGTTCCTCCGGGAGTTTATCAGACATTCAGTACTTC CASSSSGSLSDIQYF
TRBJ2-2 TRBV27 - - TGTGCCAGCAGTCACGGGGGGCGGGAAAACACCGGGGAGCTGTTTTTT CASSHGGRENTGELFF
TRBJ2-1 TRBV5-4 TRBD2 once TGTGCCAGCAGCTCCGGGACTAGCGGGATCAATGAGCAGTTCTTC CASSSGTSGINEQFF
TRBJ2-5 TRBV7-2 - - TGTGCCAGCAGCTCCAGGGTGTTCGGTCAAGAGACCCAGTACTTC CASSSRVFGQETQYF
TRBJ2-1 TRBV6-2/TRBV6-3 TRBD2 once TGTGCCAGCAGTCCCTACCGGGGGGACAATGAGCAGTTCTTC CASSPYRGDNEQFF
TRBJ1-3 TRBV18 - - TGTGCCAGCTCACCAGGGAGCGTCGGGGGAGTCTCTGGAAACACCATATATTTT CASSPGSVGGVSGNTIYF
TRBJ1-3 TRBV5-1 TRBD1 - TGCGCCAGCAGCTTGGAAATGACAGGGGGATATGGAAACACCATATATTTT CASSLEMTGGYGNTIYF
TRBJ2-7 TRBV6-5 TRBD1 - TGTGCCAGCTCCCCTGATGGACAGGGGACCTACGAGCAGTACTTC CASSPDGQGTYEQYF
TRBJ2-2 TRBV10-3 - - TGTGCCATCAGTGAGTCGACCGGAGGGAGGGAGCTGTTTTTT CAISESTGGRELFF
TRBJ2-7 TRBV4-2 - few TGTGCCAGCAGCCAAGTGGGTGGGGGCCAGTACGAGCAGTACTTC CASSQVGGGQYEQYF
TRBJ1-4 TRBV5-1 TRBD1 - TGCGCCAGCAGCCTGACCGGACAGGGATATGAAAAACTGTTTTTT CASSLTGQGYEKLFF
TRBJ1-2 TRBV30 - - TGTGCCTGGAGTCCGGGGTCAGCTAACTATGGCTACACCTTC CAWSPGSANYGYTF
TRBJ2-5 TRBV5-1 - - TGCGCCAGCAGCTTGGGCCAGGGGCTAGAAGAGACCCAGTACTTC CASSLGQGLEETQYF
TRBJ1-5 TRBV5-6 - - TGTGCCAGCAGCTTCCGGTGGGTCAGGCCCGGCGGCAATCAGCCCCAGCATTTT CASSFRWVRPGGNQPQHF
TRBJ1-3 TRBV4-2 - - TGTGCCAGCAGCCAAGCCGGTGCCAACTCTGGAAACACCATATATTTT CASSQAGANSGNTIYF
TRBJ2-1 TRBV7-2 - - TGTGCCAGCAGCTTAGCGTTGGTGGCGGCCACCAATGAGCAGTTCTTC CASSLALVAATNEQFF
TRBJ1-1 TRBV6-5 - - TGTGCCAGCGCCCTTTGGGGAGGGAACACTGAAGCTTTCTTT CASALWGGNTEAFF
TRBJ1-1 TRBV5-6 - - TGTGCCAGCACCCGGCGCGGGGGGCGCGCAGAAGCTTTCTTT CASTRRGGRAEAFF
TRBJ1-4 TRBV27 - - TGTGCCAAAAACCAGGGCCGATTGGGGGCTCTTGGTGAAAAACTGTTTTTT CAKNQGRLGALGEKLFF
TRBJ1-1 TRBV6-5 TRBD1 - TGTGCCAGTCGAGCTCCGGGACAGGGGCAATCTGAAGCTTTCTTT CASRAPGQGQSEAFF
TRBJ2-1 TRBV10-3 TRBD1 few TGTGCCATAGAGGGGACAGGGGGCAGTGAGCAGTTCTTC CAIEGTGGSEQFF
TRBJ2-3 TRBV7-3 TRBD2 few TGTGCCAGCAGCTTAACCGGGACTAGCGGGAGGGCTTCAACAGATACGCAGTATTTT CASSLTGTSGRASTDTQYF
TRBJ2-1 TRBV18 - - TGTGCCAGCTCACGCAACTTCTCCTACAATGAGCAGTTCTTC CASSRNFSYNEQFF
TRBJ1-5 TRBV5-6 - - TGTGCCAGCAGCACCACAGGGAGATTTCATTTT CASSTTGRFHF
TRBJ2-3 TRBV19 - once TGTGCCAGTAGGGATACAGGGTCCCGAGCAGATACGCAGTATTTT CASRDTGSRADTQYF
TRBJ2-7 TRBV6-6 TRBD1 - TGTGCCAGCAGTGGGACAGGCCAGTCCTACGAGCAGTACTTC CASSGTGQSYEQYF
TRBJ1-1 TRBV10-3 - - TGTGCCATCAGTGAGTCGACAGGCCAAGGTGGCACTGAAGCTTTCTTT CAISESTGQGGTEAFF